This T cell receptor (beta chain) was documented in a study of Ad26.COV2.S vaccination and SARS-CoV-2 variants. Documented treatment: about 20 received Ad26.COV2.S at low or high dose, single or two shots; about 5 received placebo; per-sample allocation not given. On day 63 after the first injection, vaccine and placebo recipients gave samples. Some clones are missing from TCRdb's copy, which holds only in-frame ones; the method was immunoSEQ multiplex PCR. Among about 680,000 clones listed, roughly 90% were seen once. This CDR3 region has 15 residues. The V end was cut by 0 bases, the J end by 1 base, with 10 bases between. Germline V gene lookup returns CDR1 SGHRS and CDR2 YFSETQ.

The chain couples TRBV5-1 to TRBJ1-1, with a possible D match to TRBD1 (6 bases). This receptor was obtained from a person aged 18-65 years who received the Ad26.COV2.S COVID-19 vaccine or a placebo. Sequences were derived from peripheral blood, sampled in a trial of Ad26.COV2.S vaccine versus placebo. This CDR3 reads CASSLVHRENTEAFF. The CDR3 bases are TGCGCCAGCAGCTTGGTCCACAGGGAGAACACTGAAGCTTTCTTT.